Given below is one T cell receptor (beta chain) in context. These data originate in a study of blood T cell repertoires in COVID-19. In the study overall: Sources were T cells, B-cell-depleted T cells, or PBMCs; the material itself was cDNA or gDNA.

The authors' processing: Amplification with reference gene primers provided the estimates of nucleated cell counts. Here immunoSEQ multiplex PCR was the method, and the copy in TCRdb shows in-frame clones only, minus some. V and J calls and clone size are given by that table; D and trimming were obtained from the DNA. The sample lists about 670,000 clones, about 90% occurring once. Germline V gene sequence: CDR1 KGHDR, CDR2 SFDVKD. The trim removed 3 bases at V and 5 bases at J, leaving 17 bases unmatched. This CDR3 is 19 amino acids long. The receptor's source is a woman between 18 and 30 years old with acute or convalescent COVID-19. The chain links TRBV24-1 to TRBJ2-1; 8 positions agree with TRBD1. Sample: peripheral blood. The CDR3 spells CATSDPQPRTGHRDNEQFF. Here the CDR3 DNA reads TGTGCCACCAGTGATCCACAACCTAGGACAGGGCATAGGGACAATGAGCAGTTCTTC.